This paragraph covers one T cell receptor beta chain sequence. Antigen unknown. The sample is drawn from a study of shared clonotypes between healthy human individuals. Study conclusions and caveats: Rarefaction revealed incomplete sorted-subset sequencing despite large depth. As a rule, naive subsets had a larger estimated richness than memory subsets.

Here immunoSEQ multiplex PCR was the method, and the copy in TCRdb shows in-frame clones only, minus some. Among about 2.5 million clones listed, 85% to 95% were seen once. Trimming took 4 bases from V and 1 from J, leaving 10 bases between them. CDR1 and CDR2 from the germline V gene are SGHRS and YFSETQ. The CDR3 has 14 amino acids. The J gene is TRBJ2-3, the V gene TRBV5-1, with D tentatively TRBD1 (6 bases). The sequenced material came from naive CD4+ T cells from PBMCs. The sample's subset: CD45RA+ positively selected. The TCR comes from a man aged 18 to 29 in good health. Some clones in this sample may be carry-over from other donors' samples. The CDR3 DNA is TGCGCCAGCAGCGTGGACAGACGCACAGATACGCAGTATTTT. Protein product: CASSVDRRTDTQYF.